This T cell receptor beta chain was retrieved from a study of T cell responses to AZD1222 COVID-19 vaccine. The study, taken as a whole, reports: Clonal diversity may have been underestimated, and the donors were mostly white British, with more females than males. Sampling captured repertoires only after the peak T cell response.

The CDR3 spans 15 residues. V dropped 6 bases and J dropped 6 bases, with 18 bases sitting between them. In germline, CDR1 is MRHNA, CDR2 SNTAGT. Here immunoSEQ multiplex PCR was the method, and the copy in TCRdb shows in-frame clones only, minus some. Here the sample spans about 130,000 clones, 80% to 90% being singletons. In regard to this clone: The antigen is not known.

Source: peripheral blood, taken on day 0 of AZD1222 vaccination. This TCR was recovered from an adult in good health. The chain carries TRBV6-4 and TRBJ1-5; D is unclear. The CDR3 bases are TGTGCCAGCAGCACCTCAGGAACGAGTGGTCAGCCCCAGCATTTT. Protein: CASSTSGTSGQPQHF.